This T cell receptor (beta chain) was obtained from a study of sequential checkpoint blockade in melanoma (dated by TCRdb to the late 2010s). Notes on the research overall: Patients were assigned by 1:1 randomization to either first-line nivolumab followed by ipilimumab (arm A) or ipilimumab followed by nivolumab (arm B). Maintenance nivolumab came after both trial sequences. Study-level results and caveats: The response-prediction model combining TCR metrics and mutation burden needs validation in larger, independent patient cohorts.

The meaning of the sample's treatment or condition label: randomized to nivolumab then ipilimumab (arm A) or the reverse (arm B). None of the patients in the trial had previously been given DNA-damaging chemotherapy. On a FACS Aria II flow cytometer, live CD3+CD8+ cells that were negative for CD19 and CD56 were sorted from thawed PBMCs. The samples were obtained from melanoma patients enrolled in CheckMate 064, an open-label, randomized phase II trial testing sequential checkpoint blockade. Peripheral blood mononuclear cells were obtained through leukapheresis, purified using Ficoll-Paque, and frozen in human serum containing about 10% DMSO. Purity of sorted blood CD3+CD8+ cells was verified at >95% immediately after sorting, followed by DNA extraction. This clone was recorded a few times. Its antigen specificity is not known. Qualities for individual bases were not recorded, and no much larger clone is one base off.

TCRbeta CDR3 regions were immunosequenced from genomic DNA with the immunoSEQ Assay. Before high-throughput sequencing, genomic DNA was amplified using bias-controlled multiplex PCR. The paper's processing steps were these. To quantify the absolute abundance of each unique TCRbeta CDR3 region, the sequences were collapsed and filtered. Clonality, defined as 1 minus Pielou's evenness, was calculated using only productive rearrangements. A previously published method was used to identify clones whose frequencies were significantly greater in on-treatment samples than in baseline samples. In its TCRdb copy, this immuneACCESS table keeps in-frame sequences only and misses some clones. Where compared with another copy, unresolved V genes explain less than half of these, and the others have no known cause. V, J and clone size are those of that table, while D and trimming were read from the DNA. The sample table contains approximately 12,000 clones; only one count was recorded for under 80% of them. Around 23% of the sample goes to the ten largest clones.

For this chain, trimming is 8 bases at the V end and 4 bases at the J end, and the number of junction bases without a gene match is 12. The CDR3, from cysteine to phenylalanine, totals 15 residues. Only the CDR3 DNA stays, 45 bases, in frame from base 1. The rearranged segments are TRBV5-3 and TRBJ2-7; a stretch of 10 junction bases matches TRBD1. TRBV5-3 is reported as an ORF; its role is uncertain. The sequencing here drew on CD8+ T cells sorted from blood (inferred from file names), taken from a patient given nivolumab and ipilimumab in sequence. The sequence was obtained from a human donor with melanoma. The CDR3 sequence is CASNGPGQGTYEQYF. Here is the DNA: TGTGCCAGCAACGGTCCGGGACAGGGGACATACGAGCAGTACTTC.